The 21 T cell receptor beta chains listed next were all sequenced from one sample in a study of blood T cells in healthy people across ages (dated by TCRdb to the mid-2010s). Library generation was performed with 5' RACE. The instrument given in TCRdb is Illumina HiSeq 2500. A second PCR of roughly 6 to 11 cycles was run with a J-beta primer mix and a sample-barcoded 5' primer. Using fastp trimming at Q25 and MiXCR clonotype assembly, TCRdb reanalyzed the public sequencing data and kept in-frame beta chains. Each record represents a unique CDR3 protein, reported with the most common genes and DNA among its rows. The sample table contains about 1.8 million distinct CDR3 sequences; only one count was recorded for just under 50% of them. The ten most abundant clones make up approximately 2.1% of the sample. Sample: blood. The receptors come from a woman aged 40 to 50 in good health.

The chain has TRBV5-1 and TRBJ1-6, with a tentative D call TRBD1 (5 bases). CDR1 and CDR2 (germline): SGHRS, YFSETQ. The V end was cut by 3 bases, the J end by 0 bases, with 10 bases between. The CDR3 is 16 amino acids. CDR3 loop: CASSYRMSSYNSPLHF. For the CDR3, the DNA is TGCGCCAGCAGCTACAGGATGAGCTCCTATAATTCACCCCTCCACTTT.

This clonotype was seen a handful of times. The CDR3 spells CASRPSGTGYGYTF. The CDR3, as DNA: TGTGCCAGCAGGCCCTCCGGGACAGGGTATGGCTACACCTTC. This rearrangement joins TRBV3-1 to TRBJ1-2, with 9 bases aligning to TRBD1. The V gene's germline CDR1 is LGHDT and CDR2 YNNKEL (reference sequence). The CDR3 is 14 residues long. The junction had 7 bases not matched to a gene; V was cut back by 6 bases and J by 5 bases.

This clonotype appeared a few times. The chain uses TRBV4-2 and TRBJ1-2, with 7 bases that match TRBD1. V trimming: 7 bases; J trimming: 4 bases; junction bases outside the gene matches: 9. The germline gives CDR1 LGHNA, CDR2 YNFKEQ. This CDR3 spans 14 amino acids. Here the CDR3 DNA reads TGTGCCAGCAACAGGGGCGGGACCGGCTATGGCTACACCTTC. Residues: CASNRGGTGYGYTF.

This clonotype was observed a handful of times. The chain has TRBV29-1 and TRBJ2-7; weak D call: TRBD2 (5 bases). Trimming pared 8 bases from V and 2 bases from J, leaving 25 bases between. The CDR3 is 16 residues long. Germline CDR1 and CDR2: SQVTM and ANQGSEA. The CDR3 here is CSLRVISDRGTYEQYF. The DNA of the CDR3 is TGCAGCCTGCGGGTCATCTCTGATCGGGGAACCTACGAGCAGTACTTC.

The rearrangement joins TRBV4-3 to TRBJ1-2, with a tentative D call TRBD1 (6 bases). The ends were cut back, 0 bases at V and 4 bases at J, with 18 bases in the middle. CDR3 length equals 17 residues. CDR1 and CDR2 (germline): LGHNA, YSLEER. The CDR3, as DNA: TGCGCCAGCAGCCAAGATCTCTGGGGGCCTGGCATCTATGGCTACACCTTC. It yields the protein CASSQDLWGPGIYGYTF.

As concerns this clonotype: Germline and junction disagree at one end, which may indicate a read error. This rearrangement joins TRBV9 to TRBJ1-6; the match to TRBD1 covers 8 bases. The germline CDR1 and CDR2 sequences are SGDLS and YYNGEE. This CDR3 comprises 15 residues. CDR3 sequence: CANSELGTGNSPLHF. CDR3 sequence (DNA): TGTGCCAACAGCGAACTTGGGACAGGCAATTCACCCCTCCACTTT. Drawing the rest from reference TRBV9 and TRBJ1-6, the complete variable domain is DSGVTQTPKHLITATGQRVTLRCSPRSGDLSVYWYQQSLDQGLQFLIQYYNGEERAKGNILERFSAQQFPDLHSELNLSSLELGDSALYFCANSELGTGNSPLHFGNGTRLTVT.

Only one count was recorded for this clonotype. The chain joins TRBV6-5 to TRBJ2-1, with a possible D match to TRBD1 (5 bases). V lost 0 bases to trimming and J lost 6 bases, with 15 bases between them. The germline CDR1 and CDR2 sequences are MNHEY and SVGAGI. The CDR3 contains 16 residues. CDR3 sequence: CASSYSVGRVINEQFF. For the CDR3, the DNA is TGTGCCAGCAGTTACTCAGTGGGCAGGGTTATCAATGAGCAGTTCTTC.

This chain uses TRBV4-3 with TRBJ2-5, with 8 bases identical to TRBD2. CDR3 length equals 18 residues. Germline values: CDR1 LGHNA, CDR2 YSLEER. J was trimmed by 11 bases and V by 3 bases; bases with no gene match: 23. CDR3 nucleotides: TGCGCCAGCAGCCACGAGCTCCGGACTAGCCGATTGGACAATGAGCAGTACTTC. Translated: CASSHELRTSRLDNEQYF.

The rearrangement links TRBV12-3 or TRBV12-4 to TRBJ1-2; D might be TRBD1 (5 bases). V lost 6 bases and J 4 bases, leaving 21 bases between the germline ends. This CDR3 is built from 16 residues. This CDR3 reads CASSPVASGRRYGYTF. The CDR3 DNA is TGTGCCAGCAGCCCCGTCGCGTCGGGACGGCGCTATGGCTACACCTTC.

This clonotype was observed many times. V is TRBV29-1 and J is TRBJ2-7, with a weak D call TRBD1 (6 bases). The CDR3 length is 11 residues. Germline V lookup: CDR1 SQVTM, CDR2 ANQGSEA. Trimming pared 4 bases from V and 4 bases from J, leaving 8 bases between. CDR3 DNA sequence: TGCAGCGTTGGACAGGCGTACGAGCAGTACTTC. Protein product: CSVGQAYEQYF.

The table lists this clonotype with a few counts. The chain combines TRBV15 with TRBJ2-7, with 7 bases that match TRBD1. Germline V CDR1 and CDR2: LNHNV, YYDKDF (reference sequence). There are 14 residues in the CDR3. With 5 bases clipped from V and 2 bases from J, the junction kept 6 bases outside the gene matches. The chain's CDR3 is CATSGTENAYEQYF. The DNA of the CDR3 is TGTGCCACCAGCGGGACAGAAAACGCCTACGAGCAGTACTTC.

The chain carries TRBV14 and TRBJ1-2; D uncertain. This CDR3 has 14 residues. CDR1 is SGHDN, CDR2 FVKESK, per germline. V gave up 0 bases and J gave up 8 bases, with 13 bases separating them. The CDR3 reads CASSQDLSGRGYTF. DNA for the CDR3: TGTGCCAGCAGCCAAGATCTGTCCGGGCGAGGCTACACCTTC.

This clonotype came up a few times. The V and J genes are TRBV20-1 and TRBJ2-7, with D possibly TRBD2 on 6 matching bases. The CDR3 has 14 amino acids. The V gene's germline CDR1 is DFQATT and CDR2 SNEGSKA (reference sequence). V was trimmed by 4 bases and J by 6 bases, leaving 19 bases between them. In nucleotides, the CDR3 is TGCAGTGCTACTCAGACAGCCTTGGGGGGCGAGCAGTACTTC. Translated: CSATQTALGGEQYF.

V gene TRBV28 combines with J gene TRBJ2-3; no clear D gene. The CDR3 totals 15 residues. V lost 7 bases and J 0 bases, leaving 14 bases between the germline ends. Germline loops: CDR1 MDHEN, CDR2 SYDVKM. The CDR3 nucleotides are TGTGCCAGCAAAAGCGCAACGGAGAGCACAGATACGCAGTATTTT. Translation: CASKSATESTDTQYF. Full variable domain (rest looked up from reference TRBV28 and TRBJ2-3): DVKVTQSSRYLVKRTGEKVFLECVQDMDHENMFWYRQDPGLGLRLIYFSYDVKMKEKGDIPEGYSVSREKKERFSLILESASTNQTSMYLCASKSATESTDTQYFGPGTRLTVL.

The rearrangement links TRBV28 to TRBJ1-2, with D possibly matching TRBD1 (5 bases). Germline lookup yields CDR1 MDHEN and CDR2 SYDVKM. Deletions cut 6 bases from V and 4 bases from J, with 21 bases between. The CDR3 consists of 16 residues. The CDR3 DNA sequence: TGTGCCAGCAGGGAGCAACTGGGACCGGTTATCTATGGCTACACCTTC. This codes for CASREQLGPVIYGYTF.

CDR3 residues: CASSPELRIEKLFF. CDR3 nucleotides: TGTGCCAGCAGCCCCGAGCTAAGGATTGAAAAACTGTTTTTT. This chain connects TRBV12-3 or TRBV12-4 to TRBJ1-4; the D is unclear. V was pared by 6 bases and J by 7 bases, with 15 bases between. This CDR3 spans 14 amino acids.

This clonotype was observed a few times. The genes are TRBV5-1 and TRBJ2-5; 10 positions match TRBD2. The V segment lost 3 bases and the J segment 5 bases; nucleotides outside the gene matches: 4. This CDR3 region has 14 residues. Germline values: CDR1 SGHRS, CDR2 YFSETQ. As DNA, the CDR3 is TGCGCCAGCAGCTGGGTTAGCGGGGGGGAGACCCAGTACTTC. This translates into CASSWVSGGETQYF.

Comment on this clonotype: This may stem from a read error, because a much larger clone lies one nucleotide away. The CDR3 DNA reads as TGTGCCAGCAGTCCCAGTAAAAACAGTCAGTACTTC. It translates to CASSPSKNSQYF. The J gene is TRBJ2-4, the V gene TRBV12-3 or TRBV12-4; no firm D call. The CDR3 is made up of 12 amino acids.

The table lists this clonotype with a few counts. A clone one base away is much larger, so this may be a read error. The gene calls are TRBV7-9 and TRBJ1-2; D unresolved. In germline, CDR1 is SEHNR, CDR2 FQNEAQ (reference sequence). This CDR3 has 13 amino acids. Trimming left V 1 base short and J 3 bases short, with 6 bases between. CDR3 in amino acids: CASSLVRDYGYTF. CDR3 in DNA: TGTGCCAGCAGCTTAGTCCGAGACTATGGCTACACCTTC.

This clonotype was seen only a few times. CDR3 region: CSPQQATNEKLFF. CDR3 DNA sequence: TGCAGTCCTCAGCAGGCAACTAATGAAAAACTGTTTTTT. This sequence joins TRBV20-1 and TRBJ1-4, with unresolved D. In germline, CDR1 is DFQATT, CDR2 SNEGSKA (reference sequence). The CDR3 is 13 residues long. V gave up 8 bases and J gave up 0 bases, with 10 bases separating them.

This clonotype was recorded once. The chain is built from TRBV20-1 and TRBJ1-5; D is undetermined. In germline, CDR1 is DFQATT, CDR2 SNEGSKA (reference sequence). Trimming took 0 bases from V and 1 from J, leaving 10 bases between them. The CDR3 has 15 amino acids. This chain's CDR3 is CSARDRQPSNQPQHF. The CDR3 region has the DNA TGCAGTGCTAGAGATCGGCAGCCCAGCAATCAGCCCCAGCATTTT.